These 18 T cell receptor beta chains share one sample of origin, sequenced in a study of blood T cell repertoires in COVID-19. Here immunoSEQ multiplex PCR was the method, and the copy in TCRdb shows in-frame clones only, minus some. The sample lists approximately 130,000 clones; 85% to 90% were seen once. What was sequenced was peripheral blood. The receptor source for this set is a human donor in a cohort sampled during active COVID-19.

The J gene is TRBJ1-6, the V gene TRBV11-1; no firm D call. Germline values: CDR1 SGHAT, CDR2 FQDESV (reference sequence). The CDR3 covers 14 residues. Trimming took off 8 bases at V and 4 bases at J, with 12 bases between the two ends. CDR3 amino acids: CASEGDGYNSPLHF. In nucleotides, the CDR3 is TGTGCCAGCGAAGGTGACGGGTATAATTCACCCCTCCACTTT.

The chain is built from TRBV20-1 and TRBJ1-2; the D gene is possibly TRBD1 (6 bases). Germline V gives CDR1 DFQATT, CDR2 SNEGSKA (reference sequence). V lost 6 bases and J 5 bases, leaving 10 bases between the germline ends. The CDR3 contains 11 residues. CDR3 nucleotides: TGCAGTGCCAAAACAGGGTATGGCTACACCTTC. Its translation: CSAKTGYGYTF.

This clone came up a few times. The chain combines TRBV9 with TRBJ1-1; 11 bases are a match to TRBD1. Germline CDR1 and CDR2: SGDLS and YYNGEE. CDR3 size: 14 residues. J lost 4 bases, V lost 4 bases, and 3 bases had no gene match. CDR3 DNA sequence: TGTGCCAGCAGCCTCGGGACAGGGGGCACTGAAGCTTTCTTT. Encoded protein: CASSLGTGGTEAFF.

The chain combines TRBV5-8 with TRBJ1-4, with D hard to call. V shed 3 bases and J shed 10 bases, with 10 bases lying between them. CDR1 SGHTS and CDR2 YDEGEE come from the germline V gene. The CDR3 loop spans 12 amino acids. The CDR3 here is CASSWEGGKLFF. In DNA, the CDR3 is TGTGCCAGCAGCTGGGAGGGAGGAAAACTGTTTTTT.

The chain couples TRBV6-6 to TRBJ2-7; TRBD1 is a possible D gene (8 bases). Looked up from germline, CDR1 is MNHNY and CDR2 is SVGAGI (reference sequence). This CDR3 is 15 amino acids long. With 4 bases removed from V and 4 bases from J, the gap between germline ends came to 17 bases. In nucleotides, the CDR3 is TGTGCCAGCAGTTTCGGACAGGGAGGGGGTTACGAGCAGTACTTC. The encoded protein is CASSFGQGGGYEQYF.

The J gene is TRBJ2-1, the V gene TRBV28; no clear D gene. CDR3 length: 13 amino acids. Trimming cost V 6 bases and J 6 bases, with 12 bases left between them. The germline V gene has CDR1 MDHEN and CDR2 SYDVKM. CDR3 loop: CASSSSPGNEQFF. The CDR3 region has the DNA TGTGCCAGCAGCTCGAGTCCGGGCAATGAGCAGTTCTTC.

This chain links TRBV5-4 with TRBJ1-4; unclear D gene. The CDR3 covers 16 residues. Trimming removed 4 bases at V and 0 bases at J, with 13 bases between. The germline V gene encodes CDR1 SGHNT and CDR2 YYREEE (reference sequence). The CDR3 loop is CASSLESSATNEKLFF. CDR3 DNA sequence: TGTGCCAGCAGCCTTGAGTCGAGTGCAACTAATGAAAAACTGTTTTTT. The full variable domain, its missing parts supplied by reference TRBV5-4 and TRBJ1-4, is ETGVTQSPTHLIKTRGQQVTLRCSSQSGHNTVSWYQQALGQGPQFIFQYYREEENGRGNFPPRFSGLQFPNYSSELNVNALELDDSALYLCASSLESSATNEKLFFGSGTQLSVL.

The chain couples TRBV6-5 to TRBJ1-3, with D unclear. The CDR3 spans 14 residues. Between the trimmed V and J ends, which lost 7 bases and 0 bases, there was a span of 10 bases. Germline loops: CDR1 MNHEY, CDR2 SVGAGI. Here the CDR3 reads CASTAYSSGNTIYF. The CDR3, as DNA: TGTGCCAGCACTGCCTACAGCTCTGGAAACACCATATATTTT.

The V gene is TRBV15, the J gene TRBJ2-5, with D perhaps TRBD1 (5 bases). CDR3 length: 16 amino acids. Germline V lookup: CDR1 LNHNV, CDR2 YYDKDF (reference sequence). V lost 2 bases and J 5 bases, leaving 18 bases between the germline ends. CDR3 residues: CATSRTMTEPGETQYF. The CDR3 DNA sequence: TGTGCCACCAGCAGAACCATGACAGAGCCTGGTGAGACCCAGTACTTC. The entire variable domain, with the rest obtained from reference TRBV15 and TRBJ2-5, is as follows: DAMVIQNPRYQVTQFGKPVTLSCSQTLNHNVMYWYQQKSSQAPKLLFHYYDKDFNNEADTPDNFQSRRPNTSFCFLDIRSPGLGDTAMYLCATSRTMTEPGETQYFGPGTRLLVL.

The rearrangement joins TRBV7-8 to TRBJ2-1; 12 nucleotides match TRBD2. The junction had 6 bases not matched to a gene; V was cut back by 5 bases and J by 4 bases. Germline assignment: CDR1 SGHVS and CDR2 FQNEAQ. CDR3 length: 16 residues. CDR3 residues: CASSPLLAGGYNEQFF. For the CDR3, the DNA is TGTGCCAGCAGCCCCCTCCTAGCGGGAGGGTACAATGAGCAGTTCTTC.

This clone has more than one count but fewer than ten. V usage is TRBV13 and J usage is TRBJ2-1; 9 nucleotides agree with TRBD2. CDR1 is PRHDT and CDR2 is FYEKMQ in the germline V gene (reference sequence). V lost 5 bases, J lost 5 bases, and 13 bases stayed unmatched. The CDR3 is 17 amino acids. The CDR3 bases are TGTGCCAGCAGCCAGCTACTAAAGCGGGGGGACCACAATGAGCAGTTCTTC. Protein sequence: CASSQLLKRGDHNEQFF.

This clone showed up just once. This chain uses TRBV19 with TRBJ1-4; weak D call: TRBD1 (5 bases). The V gene lost 3 bases and the J gene lost 3 bases, with 8 bases spanning the gap. The V gene's germline CDR1 is LNHDA and CDR2 SQIVND (reference sequence). There are 14 residues in the CDR3. The CDR3 sequence is CASSMGHANEKLFF. As DNA, the CDR3 is TGTGCCAGTAGTATGGGGCACGCTAATGAAAAACTGTTTTTT.

This sequence joins TRBV7-2 and TRBJ2-1; D not certain. CDR3 size: 13 residues. Trimming removed 7 bases at V and 2 bases at J, with 9 bases between. Germline V gene lookup returns CDR1 SGHTA and CDR2 FQGNSA. CDR3 bases: TGTGCCAGCACACTTAATCCCTACAATGAGCAGTTCTTC. Residues: CASTLNPYNEQFF.

The chain links TRBV19 to TRBJ2-3; D is possibly TRBD2 (6 bases). Germline loops: CDR1 LNHDA, CDR2 SQIVND (reference sequence). The V end was cut by 7 bases, the J end by 3 bases, with 17 bases between. CDR3 length equals 15 residues. Here the CDR3 reads CASTGRGEATDTQYF. The CDR3 nucleotides are TGTGCCAGTACGGGTCGCGGGGAGGCAACAGATACGCAGTATTTT.

This clone was found once. The rearrangement uses TRBV19 and TRBJ2-5, with TRBD1 matching over 10 bases. After removal of 7 bases from V and 1 base from J, the junction contained 3 bases not matched to a gene. Germline V lookup: CDR1 LNHDA, CDR2 SQIVND (reference sequence). There are 14 residues in the CDR3. The CDR3 nucleotides are TGTGCCAGTAAGGACAGGGGGGTCCAAGAGACCCAGTACTTC. Its translation is CASKDRGVQETQYF.

A few counts support this clone. The chain combines TRBV11-1 with TRBJ2-7; D may be TRBD1 (6 bases). The CDR3 is made up of 15 amino acids. Trimming stripped 5 bases from V and 2 bases from J, with 16 bases between. The V gene's germline CDR1 is SGHAT and CDR2 FQDESV (reference sequence). The CDR3 loop reads CASSNVGRGPYEQYF. For the CDR3, the DNA is TGTGCCAGCAGCAACGTAGGCAGGGGCCCCTACGAGCAGTACTTC.

The chain combines TRBV6-5 with TRBJ1-6; possible D gene TRBD1, 5 bases. CDR1 is MNHEY and CDR2 is SVGAGI in the germline V gene. The V end lost 0 bases, the J end lost 5 bases, and 11 bases lay between the germline ends. The CDR3 totals 16 residues. CDR3 sequence: CASSYSRGANNSPLHF. In nucleotides, the CDR3 is TGTGCCAGCAGTTACTCTAGGGGCGCGAATAATTCACCCCTCCACTTT.

This chain links TRBV7-2 with TRBJ2-3; TRBD2 matches 11 bases. Trimming cost V 4 bases and J 5 bases; bases outside gene matches: 5. The V gene's germline CDR1 is SGHTA and CDR2 FQGNSA. The CDR3 covers 15 residues. The CDR3 sequence is CASSSLLAGVDTQYF. The CDR3 region has the DNA TGTGCCAGCAGCTCTTTACTAGCGGGAGTAGATACGCAGTATTTT.